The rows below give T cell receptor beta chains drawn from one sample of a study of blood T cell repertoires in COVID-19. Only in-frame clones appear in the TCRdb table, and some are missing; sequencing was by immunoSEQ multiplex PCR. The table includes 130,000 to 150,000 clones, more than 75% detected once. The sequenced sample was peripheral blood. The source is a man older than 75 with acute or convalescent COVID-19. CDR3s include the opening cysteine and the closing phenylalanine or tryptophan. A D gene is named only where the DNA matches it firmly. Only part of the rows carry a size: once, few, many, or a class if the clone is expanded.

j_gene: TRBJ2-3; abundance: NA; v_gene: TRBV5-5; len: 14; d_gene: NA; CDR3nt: TGTGCCAGCAGCTTGGACTATAGGACAGATACGCAGTATTTT; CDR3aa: CASSLDYRTDTQYF
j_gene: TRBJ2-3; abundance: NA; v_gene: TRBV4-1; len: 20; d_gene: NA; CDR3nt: TGCGCCAGCACCGATCGGGGACTTCTTGGGGGAAAAATTAGCACAGATACGCAGTATTTT; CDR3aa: CASTDRGLLGGKISTDTQYF
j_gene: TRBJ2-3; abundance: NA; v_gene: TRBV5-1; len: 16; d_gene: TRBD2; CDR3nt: TGCGCCAGCAGTTTGTTAGCGGGAGGGAGAACAGATACGCAGTATTTT; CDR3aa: CASSLLAGGRTDTQYF
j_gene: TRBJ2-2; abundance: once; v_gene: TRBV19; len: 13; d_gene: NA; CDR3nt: TGTGCCAGTAAAAGGACTAACACCGGGGAGCTGTTTTTT; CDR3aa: CASKRTNTGELFF
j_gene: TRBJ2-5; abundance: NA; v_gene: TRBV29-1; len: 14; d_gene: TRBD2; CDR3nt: TGCAGCGTCCCCTCGGCTAGCGGCCAAGAGACCCAGTACTTC; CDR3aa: CSVPSASGQETQYF
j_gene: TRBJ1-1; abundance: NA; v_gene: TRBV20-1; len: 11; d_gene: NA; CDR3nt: TGCAGTGCTAGATCAGACAGGGAAGCTTTCTTT; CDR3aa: CSARSDREAFF
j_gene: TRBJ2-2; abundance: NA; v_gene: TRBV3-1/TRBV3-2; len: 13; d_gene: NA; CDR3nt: TGTGCCAGCCGGACAGCAAACACCGGGGAGCTGTTTTTT; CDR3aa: CASRTANTGELFF
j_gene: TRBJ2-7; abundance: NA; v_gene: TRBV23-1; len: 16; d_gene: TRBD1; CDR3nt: TGCGCCAGCAGTGGCCGGGACAGGCAACTTTTTCACGAGCAGTACTTC; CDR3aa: CASSGRDRQLFHEQYF
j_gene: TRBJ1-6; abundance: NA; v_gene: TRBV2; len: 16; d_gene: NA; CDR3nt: TGTGCCAGCAGCCCCAGCGAAGCCCAGCATTACTCACCCCTCCACTTT; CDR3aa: CASSPSEAQHYSPLHF
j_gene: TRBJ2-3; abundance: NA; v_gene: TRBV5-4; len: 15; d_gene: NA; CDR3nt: TGTGCCAGCAGCGGGGCCGGGAGTGGAACAGATACGCAGTATTTT; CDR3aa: CASSGAGSGTDTQYF
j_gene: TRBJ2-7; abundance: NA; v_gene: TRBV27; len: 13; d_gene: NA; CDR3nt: TGTGCCAGCAGTTACAGGGTTGCCTACGAGCAGTACTTC; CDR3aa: CASSYRVAYEQYF
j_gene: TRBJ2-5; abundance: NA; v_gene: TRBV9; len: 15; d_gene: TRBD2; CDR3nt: TGTGCCAGCAGCGCGGGACTAGCGGGAGTCGAGACCCAGTACTTC; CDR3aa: CASSAGLAGVETQYF
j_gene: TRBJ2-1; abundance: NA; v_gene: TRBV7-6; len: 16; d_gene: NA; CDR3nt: TGTGCCAGCAGCTTAGACAGGGCGGGAGACTCCAATGAGCAGTTCTTC; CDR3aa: CASSLDRAGDSNEQFF
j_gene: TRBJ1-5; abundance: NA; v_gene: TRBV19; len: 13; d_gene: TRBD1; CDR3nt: TGTGCCAGTAGAGGACAGGGCAATCAGCCCCAGCATTTT; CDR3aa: CASRGQGNQPQHF
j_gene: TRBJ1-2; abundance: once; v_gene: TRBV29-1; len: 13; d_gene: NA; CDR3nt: TGCAGCGTTGATCTAGCGGCAAACTATGGCTACACCTTC; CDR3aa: CSVDLAANYGYTF
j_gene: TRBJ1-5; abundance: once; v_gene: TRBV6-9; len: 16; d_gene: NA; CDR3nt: TGTGCCAGCAGTAACCCCGGCGGCTATAGCAATCAGCCCCAGCATTTT; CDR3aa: CASSNPGGYSNQPQHF
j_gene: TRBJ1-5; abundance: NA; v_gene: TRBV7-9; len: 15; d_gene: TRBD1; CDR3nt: TGTGCCAGCAGCCCTCAGGGGGCTAGCAATCAGCCCCAGCATTTT; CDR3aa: CASSPQGASNQPQHF
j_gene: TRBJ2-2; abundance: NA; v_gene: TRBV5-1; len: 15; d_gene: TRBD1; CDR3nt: TGCGCCAGCGGCCAGACAGGGATAGTAGCCGGGGAGCTGTTTTTT; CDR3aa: CASGQTGIVAGELFF
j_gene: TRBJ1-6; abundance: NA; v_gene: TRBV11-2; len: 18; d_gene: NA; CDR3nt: TGTGCCAGCAGTACCGGGGGAGCTGCGGCGACCCCGAATTCACCCCTCCACTTT; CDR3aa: CASSTGGAAATPNSPLHF
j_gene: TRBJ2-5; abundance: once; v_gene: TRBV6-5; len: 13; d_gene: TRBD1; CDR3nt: TGTGCCAGCAGTTACTCGACAGGGCTGGCCCAGTACTTC; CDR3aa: CASSYSTGLAQYF
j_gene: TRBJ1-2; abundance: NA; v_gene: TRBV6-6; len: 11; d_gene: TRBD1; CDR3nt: TGTGCCAGCAGTAGACAGGGGGCTTGCACCTTC; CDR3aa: CASSRQGACTF
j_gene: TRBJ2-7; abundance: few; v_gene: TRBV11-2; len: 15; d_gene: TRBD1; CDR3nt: TGTGCCAGCAGCACGGGACAGGGCCTCGCCTACGAGCAGTACTTC; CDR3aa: CASSTGQGLAYEQYF
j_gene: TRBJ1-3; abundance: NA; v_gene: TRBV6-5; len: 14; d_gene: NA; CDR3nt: TGTGCCACCATGGGCCTCCTCGGAAGAAACACCATATATTTT; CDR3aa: CATMGLLGRNTIYF
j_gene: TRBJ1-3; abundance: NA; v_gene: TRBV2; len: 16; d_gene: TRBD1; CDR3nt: TGTGCCAGCAGTGAACGGGACAGAATCTCTGGAAACACCATATATTTT; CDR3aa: CASSERDRISGNTIYF
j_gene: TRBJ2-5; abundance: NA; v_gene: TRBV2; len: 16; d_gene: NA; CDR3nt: TGTGCCAGCAGTGAAAGCGAGGGGGGGGCGAGGGAGACCCAGTACTTC; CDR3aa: CASSESEGGARETQYF
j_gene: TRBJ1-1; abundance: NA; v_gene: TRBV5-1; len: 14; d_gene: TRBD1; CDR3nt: TGCGCCAGCAGCTCAACCCAGGGGGCGGCTGAAGCTTTCTTT; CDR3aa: CASSSTQGAAEAFF
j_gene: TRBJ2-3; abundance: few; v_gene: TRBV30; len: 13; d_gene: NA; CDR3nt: TGTGCCGGACTCGAAAGCAACACAGATACGCAGTATTTT; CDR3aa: CAGLESNTDTQYF
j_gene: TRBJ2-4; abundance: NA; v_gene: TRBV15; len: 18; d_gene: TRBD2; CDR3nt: TGTGCCACCAGCAGAGATTTCCCCACTAGCGGGAGAATCCACATTCAGTACTTC; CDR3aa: CATSRDFPTSGRIHIQYF